These T cell receptor beta chains were read from a single sample in a study of blood T cell repertoires in COVID-19. Clones were sequenced by immunoSEQ multiplex PCR, and TCRdb holds only the in-frame ones, with some missing. The top ten hold 6% of the sample, which has some 120,000 clones, approximately 74% seen once. Specimen: peripheral blood. The receptors shown here come from a man aged 80 or over with COVID-19, enrolled during active disease. Both conserved end residues are part of each CDR3. The order of the fields is V gene, D gene, J gene, clone size, CDR3 protein, CDR3 DNA. The D gene is left open where the match is weak. Rows give clone size only sometimes, using once, few, many, or a class for an expanded clone.

TRBV23-1,-,TRBJ2-1,few,CASSQSGRFPSYNEQFF,TGCGCCAGCAGTCAATCTGGTCGGTTCCCCTCCTACAATGAGCAGTTCTTC
TRBV28,TRBD1,TRBJ1-2,few,CASNVQGDGYTF,TGTGCCAGCAACGTACAGGGGGACGGCTACACCTTC
TRBV19,-,TRBJ2-4,few,CASSIGPSRSIQYF,TGTGCCAGTAGTATAGGACCTAGTAGAAGCATTCAGTACTTC
TRBV7-9,-,TRBJ1-1,-,CASSGLGRRVSEAFF,TGTGCCAGCAGCGGCCTTGGGCGGCGGGTGAGTGAAGCTTTCTTT
TRBV14,TRBD1,TRBJ1-4,-,CASSQGGEGTANEKLFF,TGTGCCAGCAGCCAAGGTGGCGAAGGGACAGCTAATGAAAAACTGTTTTTT
TRBV7-6,-,TRBJ1-3,-,CASSTRTAGNTIYF,TGTGCCAGCAGCACCCGGACTGCTGGAAACACCATATATTTT
TRBV5-1,-,TRBJ1-2,-,CASSLGGSNYGYTF,TGCGCCAGCAGCTTGGGAGGGTCTAACTATGGCTACACCTTC
TRBV6-5,-,TRBJ2-7,-,CASSTAGSAAEYF,TGTGCCAGCAGCACAGCCGGGAGCGCCGCAGAGTACTTC
TRBV6-6,-,TRBJ1-2,-,CASSTLTGNYGYTF,TGTGCCAGCAGTACTCTGACGGGGAACTATGGCTACACCTTC
TRBV7-9,TRBD1,TRBJ1-6,-,CASSDREGNNSPLHF,TGTGCCAGCAGTGACAGGGAAGGGAATAATTCACCCCTCCACTTT
TRBV28,-,TRBJ1-1,-,CASSFSVSEAFF,TGTGCCAGCAGTTTTTCAGTATCTGAAGCTTTCTTT
TRBV15,-,TRBJ1-2,-,CATSRDPGETNYGYTF,TGTGCCACCAGCAGAGACCCTGGGGAGACCAACTATGGCTACACCTTC
TRBV7-8,TRBD1,TRBJ2-5,-,CASRQQGKETQYF,TGTGCCAGCAGGCAACAGGGGAAAGAGACCCAGTACTTC
TRBV5-6,-,TRBJ2-7,-,CASSSGTSQQYF,TGTGCCAGCAGCTCCGGGACATCGCAGCAGTACTTC
TRBV7-3,-,TRBJ2-1,few,CASSQRLGEQFF,TGTGCCAGCAGCCAAAGACTGGGTGAGCAGTTCTTC
TRBV28,-,TRBJ1-2,-,CASSRGSSGGTGYTF,TGTGCCAGCAGTCGGGGATCATCCGGCGGGACGGGCTACACCTTC
TRBV19,TRBD2,TRBJ2-5,few,CASSITVPGLAGGETQYF,TGTGCCAGTAGTATAACGGTCCCCGGACTAGCGGGAGGGGAGACCCAGTACTTC
TRBV11-2,TRBD1,TRBJ2-5,-,CASSFLRGQGSETQYF,TGTGCCAGCAGCTTCCTCCGGGGACAGGGGTCCGAGACCCAGTACTTC
TRBV10-3,TRBD1,TRBJ2-7,few,CAISERGLEQYF,TGTGCCATCAGTGAAAGGGGGCTCGAGCAGTACTTC
TRBV28,-,TRBJ1-1,-,CASSFFRENTEAFF,TGTGCCAGCAGTTTCTTTCGCGAAAACACTGAAGCTTTCTTT
TRBV5-6,TRBD1,TRBJ2-1,once,CASSFSPQGAWQFF,TGTGCCAGCAGCTTCTCCCCCCAGGGGGCTTGGCAGTTCTTC
TRBV29-1,-,TRBJ2-5,-,CSVDGAGETQYF,TGCAGCGTTGATGGGGCCGGGGAGACCCAGTACTTC
TRBV19,TRBD1,TRBJ1-1,few,CASSHRQGIWTEAFF,TGTGCCAGTAGTCACCGACAGGGAATATGGACTGAAGCTTTCTTT
TRBV4-3,-,TRBJ1-2,-,CASSQDLPGNYGYTF,TGCGCCAGCAGCCAAGATCTTCCAGGGAACTATGGCTACACCTTC
TRBV19,TRBD1,TRBJ2-1,-,CATSGQGERLAAYNEQFF,TGTGCCACCTCGGGACAGGGGGAAAGACTAGCTGCCTACAATGAGCAGTTCTTC
TRBV2,-,TRBJ2-5,-,CASGKRQVKQETQYF,TGTGCCAGCGGGAAAAGACAGGTCAAGCAAGAGACCCAGTACTTC
TRBV7-2,TRBD2,TRBJ2-1,-,CASSLNPPRLAGLNEQFF,TGTGCCAGCAGCTTAAACCCCCCCCGACTAGCGGGACTCAATGAGCAGTTCTTC
TRBV28,-,TRBJ2-7,-,CASSHWGGVYEQYF,TGTGCCAGCAGTCATTGGGGAGGAGTCTACGAGCAGTACTTC
TRBV9,TRBD2,TRBJ2-1,-,CASSVAFTSGRGLGEQFF,TGTGCCAGCAGCGTAGCCTTCACTAGCGGGAGGGGCCTCGGAGAGCAGTTCTTC
TRBV28,-,TRBJ1-1,-,CASQPQDRPPEAFF,TGTGCCAGTCAGCCCCAAGACAGGCCCCCTGAAGCTTTCTTT
TRBV9,-,TRBJ2-3,-,CASSVGPGNTDTQYF,TGTGCCAGCAGCGTAGGGCCAGGGAATACAGATACGCAGTATTTT
TRBV3-1/TRBV3-2,-,TRBJ1-1,-,CASSQESIGVGAFF,TGTGCCAGCAGCCAAGAATCAATAGGGGTGGGAGCTTTCTTT
TRBV7-2,TRBD2,TRBJ2-7,-,CASSFRTSGFERSSYEQYF,TGTGCCAGCAGCTTTCGGACTAGCGGGTTCGAGCGAAGCTCCTACGAGCAGTACTTC
TRBV10-3,TRBD2,TRBJ2-7,-,CAISVGSGRGDEQYF,TGTGCCATCAGTGTTGGGAGCGGGAGGGGAGACGAGCAGTACTTC
TRBV7-2,-,TRBJ1-6,-,CASSLERGSSYNSPLHF,TGTGCCAGCAGCTTGGAAAGGGGGAGCTCCTATAATTCACCCCTCCACTTT
TRBV28,TRBD1,TRBJ1-6,-,CASLTGTGLYNSPLHF,TGTGCCAGCCTGACCGGGACAGGGCTCTATAATTCACCCCTCCACTTT
TRBV7-9,-,TRBJ2-3,-,CASSRNARRSTDTQYF,TGTGCCAGCAGCCGAAATGCGCGGAGAAGCACAGATACGCAGTATTTT
TRBV5-1,TRBD2,TRBJ2-7,-,CASSLEAGSYEQYF,TGCGCCAGCAGCTTAGAAGCGGGGTCCTACGAGCAGTACTTC
TRBV25-1,-,TRBJ2-2,-,CASRDRGPGELFF,TGTGCCAGCAGGGACAGAGGGCCCGGGGAGCTGTTTTTT
TRBV30,-,TRBJ1-5,few,CASQGLTGNQPQHF,TGTGCCTCCCAAGGGCTTACGGGAAATCAGCCCCAGCATTTT